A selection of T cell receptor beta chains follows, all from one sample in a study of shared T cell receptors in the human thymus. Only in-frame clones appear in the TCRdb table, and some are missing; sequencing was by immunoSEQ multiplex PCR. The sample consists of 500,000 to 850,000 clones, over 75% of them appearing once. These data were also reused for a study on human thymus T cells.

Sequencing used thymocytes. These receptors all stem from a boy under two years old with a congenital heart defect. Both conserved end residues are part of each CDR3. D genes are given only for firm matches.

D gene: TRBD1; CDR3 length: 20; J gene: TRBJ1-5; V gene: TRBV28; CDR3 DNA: TGTGCCAGCAGTTTGGGCGGGGACAGGGATCTATCATCGGCGAATCAGCCCCAGCATTTT; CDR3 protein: CASSLGGDRDLSSANQPQHF
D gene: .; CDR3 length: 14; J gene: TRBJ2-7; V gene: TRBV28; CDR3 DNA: TGTGCCAGCAATTTCAGGGGAGGGGTCGACGAGCAGTACTTC; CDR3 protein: CASNFRGGVDEQYF
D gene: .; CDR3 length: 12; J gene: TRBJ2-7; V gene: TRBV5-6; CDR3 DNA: TGTGCCAGCAGCTTTCGGGGAGACGAGCAGTACTTC; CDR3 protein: CASSFRGDEQYF
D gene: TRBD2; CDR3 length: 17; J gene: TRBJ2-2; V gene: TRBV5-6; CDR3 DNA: TGTGCCAGCAGCTTGGGACTAGCGGGAGTTCATACCGGGGAGCTGTTTTTT; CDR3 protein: CASSLGLAGVHTGELFF
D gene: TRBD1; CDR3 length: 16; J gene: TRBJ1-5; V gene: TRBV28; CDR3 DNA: TGTGCCAGCAGTTTCCCCGACAGGGGGCGAGATCAGCCCCAGCATTTT; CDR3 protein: CASSFPDRGRDQPQHF
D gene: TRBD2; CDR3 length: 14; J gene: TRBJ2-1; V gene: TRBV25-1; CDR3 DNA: TGTGCCAGCAGTGCAGCGGGAGGAGCCAATGAGCAGTTCTTC; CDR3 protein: CASSAAGGANEQFF
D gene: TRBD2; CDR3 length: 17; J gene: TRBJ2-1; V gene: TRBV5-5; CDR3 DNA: TGTGCCAGCAGCGAGAAGGCTAGCGGAAACGTCGACAATGAGCAGTTCTTC; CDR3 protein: CASSEKASGNVDNEQFF
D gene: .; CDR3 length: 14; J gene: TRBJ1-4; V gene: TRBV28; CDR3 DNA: TGTGCCAGCAGTTCTTCCCAGATCAATGAAAAACTGTTTTTT; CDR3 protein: CASSSSQINEKLFF
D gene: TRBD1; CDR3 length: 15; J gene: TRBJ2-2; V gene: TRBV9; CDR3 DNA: TGTGCCAGCAGCTTCGGACAGGGCGGAGCCGGGGAGCTGTTTTTT; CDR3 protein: CASSFGQGGAGELFF
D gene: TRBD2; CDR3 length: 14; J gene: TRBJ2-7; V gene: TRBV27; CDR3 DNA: TGTGCCAGCAGGACCGGCGGGAGTTCCTACGAGCAGTACTTC; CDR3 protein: CASRTGGSSYEQYF
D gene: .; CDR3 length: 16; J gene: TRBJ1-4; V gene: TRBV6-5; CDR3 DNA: TGTGCCAGCAGTTTGGAAAAAATTTCAGGGTTTGACCGACTGTTTTTT; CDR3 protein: CASSLEKISGFDRLFF
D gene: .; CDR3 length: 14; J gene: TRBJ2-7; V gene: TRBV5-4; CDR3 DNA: TGTGCCAGCAGCTTGAAGGGGAACTCCTACGAGCAGTACTTC; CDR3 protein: CASSLKGNSYEQYF
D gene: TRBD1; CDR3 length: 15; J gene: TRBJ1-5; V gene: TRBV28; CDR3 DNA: TGTGCCACCCTGACCCTGGACAGGACGGGTCAGCCCCAGCATTTT; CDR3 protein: CATLTLDRTGQPQHF